The source of this TCR beta chain is a study of radiation and T cells in renal cell carcinoma. As to time point: baseline pretreatment blood. Indicated treatment: 15 Gy SBRT to primary tumor, nephrectomy 4 weeks later. The V segment lost 4 bases and the J segment 0 bases; nucleotides outside the gene matches: 7. The CDR3 consists of 15 residues. Germline V gene data show CDR1 as SGHKS and CDR2 as YYEKEE (reference sequence). The data were produced by immunoSEQ multiplex PCR, yet TCRdb's version contains in-frame clones alone and is incomplete. The sample has over 45,000 clones, over 70% seen once. As concerns this clone: Its antigen is unknown.

Overall study findings and caveats: From baseline, blood top tumor clonotypes peaked at 2 weeks post-radiation.

The genes are TRBV5-5 and TRBJ2-7; 7 bases are shared with TRBD2. The TCR was taken from a man aged 55 to 69 with renal cell carcinoma. Material: blood, obtained from a patient whose treatment included radiotherapy and nephrectomy. This CDR3 reads CASSVLAESSYEQYV. In nucleotides, the CDR3 is TGTGCCAGCAGCGTGCTAGCGGAGAGCTCCTACGAGCAGTACGTC.